Listed below are T cell receptor beta chains from one sample, sequenced in a study of blood T cell repertoires in COVID-19. Profiled with immunoSEQ multiplex PCR; TCRdb holds only in-frame clones, not every one. The sample shows roughly 240,000 clones, approximately 83% of them seen only once. Input material: PBMCs or T cells enriched from blood (not recorded which). The receptors here all came from a woman between 40 and 50 years old who had been exposed to COVID-19. CDR3s include the opening cysteine and the closing phenylalanine or tryptophan. Clone size is shown for a subset of rows, as once, few, many or a class of expanded clone.

cdr3_aa,clone_size,j_call,v_call
CASSQRGAGGELFF,NA,TRBJ2-2,TRBV3-1/TRBV3-2
CSAQAGTAKSWEQYF,NA,TRBJ2-7,TRBV29-1
CASSVGTGTKNTGELFF,once,TRBJ2-2,TRBV9
CASSYSGQGNNEQFF,few,TRBJ2-1,TRBV6-5
CASSQDGWDRGTYSPLHF,NA,TRBJ1-6,TRBV4-1
CASSPMGDSYNEQFF,NA,TRBJ2-1,TRBV9
CASSPGLAADTQYF,NA,TRBJ2-3,TRBV7-3
CASSPRDRVYGYTF,NA,TRBJ1-2,TRBV6-5
CASSLGSRDEQFF,NA,TRBJ2-1,TRBV7-2
CASSQGNRANTEAFF,once,TRBJ1-1,TRBV4-1
CASSLEAATNQPQHF,few,TRBJ1-5,TRBV5-8
CASSYGTASYEQYF,few,TRBJ2-7,TRBV6-6
CASNQGAGDGYTF,few,TRBJ1-2,TRBV12-3/TRBV12-4
CASTIVQNTEAFF,once,TRBJ1-1,TRBV10-2
CASSLMTSGGANEQFF,NA,TRBJ2-1,TRBV5-1
CASNPTGDRGNTIYF,NA,TRBJ1-3,TRBV19
CASATFASPTAAYNEQFF,NA,TRBJ2-1,TRBV12-5
CASSPPHSQETQYF,NA,TRBJ2-5,TRBV18
CASSSGGDLKAFF,NA,TRBJ1-1,TRBV27
CASSLLGQNYEQYF,NA,TRBJ2-7,TRBV7-2
CASSQVRDWRDTEAFF,NA,TRBJ1-1,TRBV3-1/TRBV3-2
CASSLQGQPGEQYF,NA,TRBJ2-7,TRBV6-2/TRBV6-3
CASSSKGGQPLYGYTF,NA,TRBJ1-2,TRBV7-2
CASSFGLAGAIYQETQYF,once,TRBJ2-5,TRBV5-8
CASSTGGPQETQYF,NA,TRBJ2-5,TRBV19
CASSQGSGRLISGGYTF,NA,TRBJ1-2,TRBV4-2
CASSGGQGLNSPLHF,NA,TRBJ1-6,TRBV5-1
CASSQTGTGDYNEQFF,NA,TRBJ2-1,TRBV4-2
CASSPEDRVKNIQYF,NA,TRBJ2-4,TRBV18
CATSAPTGTGDEKLFF,NA,TRBJ1-4,TRBV24-1
CASSVTSGFYNEQFF,NA,TRBJ2-1,TRBV9
CATSQTGGTEAFF,once,TRBJ1-1,TRBV24-1
CASSAALGDQPQHF,NA,TRBJ1-5,TRBV9
CASSPDRTDSNQPQHF,NA,TRBJ1-5,TRBV3-1/TRBV3-2
CASSLDLFLEGELFF,NA,TRBJ2-2,TRBV5-1